One sample yielded the 20 T cell receptor beta chains listed below, sequenced in a study of T cell clones after liver transplantation (dated by TCRdb to about 2019). Preparation of the library involved the immunoSEQ multiplex PCR assay. TCRdb obtained this table from immuneACCESS and retained in-frame rearrangements with V and J assigned. These tables miss some clones; where compared with another copy, unresolved V genes account for less than half of the shortfall, and the remainder is unexplained. The sample table lists around 71,000 clones, 80% of them with a count of one. The ten top clones hold approximately 0.79% of the sample. The sequenced sample was CD4+ T cells from blood, obtained 12 months after liver transplant. These receptors were collected from a human patient who received a liver transplant. In transplant recipients, some T cells may be of donor rather than host origin.

The DNA for the CDR3 is TGTGCCAGCAGCGCAGGATGGGGGCAGCCCCAGCATTTT. Translation gives CASSAGWGQPQHF. V and J are TRBV7-7 and TRBJ1-5; possibly TRBD1 for D (5 bases). The V and J ends lost 5 bases and 7 bases respectively, with 12 bases between them. The CDR3 has 13 amino acids. Looked up from germline, CDR1 is SSHAT and CDR2 is FNYEAQ (reference sequence). Supplemented by reference TRBV7-7 and TRBJ1-5, the full variable domain reads GAGVSQSPRYKVTKRGQDVTLRCDPISSHATLYWYQQALGQGPEFLTYFNYEAQPDKSGLPSDRFSAERPEGSISTLTIQRTEQRDSAMYRCASSAGWGQPQHFGDGTRLSIL.

This clone has a handful of counts. The chain employs TRBV5-1 and TRBJ1-1; D not resolved. The CDR3 is 15 residues long. Deletions cut 4 bases from V and 5 bases from J, with 18 bases between. Germline CDR1 is SGHRS and CDR2 is YFSETQ. The CDR3 region has the DNA TGCGCCAGCAGCCCCCCGGCAACCCTGGGGACTGAAGCTTTCTTT. Translating it yields CASSPPATLGTEAFF.

The chain recombines TRBV28 with TRBJ1-5; D remains unclear. The germline V gene has CDR1 MDHEN and CDR2 SYDVKM. The CDR3 is 16 amino acids. V shed 3 bases and J shed 0 bases, with 12 bases lying between them. CDR3 loop: CASSFFRIYSNQPQHF. CDR3 in DNA: TGTGCCAGCAGTTTCTTCAGGATCTATAGCAATCAGCCCCAGCATTTT.

The V call is TRBV6-1, the J call TRBJ1-3, with D hard to call. This CDR3 is 14 amino acids long. V lost 4 bases, J lost 3 bases, and 10 bases lay in between. The germline V gene encodes CDR1 MNHNS and CDR2 SASEGT. CDR3 sequence: CASSVGMDGNTIYF. The CDR3 DNA reads as TGTGCCAGCAGTGTGGGGATGGATGGAAACACCATATATTTT.

The V gene is TRBV28, the J gene TRBJ2-5; TRBD1 or TRBD2 may be the D gene (5 bases each). CDR1 and CDR2 (germline): MDHEN, SYDVKM. Trimming removed 5 bases at V and 5 bases at J, with 18 bases between. The CDR3 runs to 15 residues. This CDR3 reads CASSPGTASLETQYF. The CDR3, as DNA: TGTGCCAGCAGTCCCGGGACCGCGAGTTTGGAGACCCAGTACTTC.

The gene calls are TRBV27 and TRBJ1-2; D is perhaps TRBD1 (5 bases). The CDR3 has 13 amino acids. Germline CDR1 and CDR2: MNHEY and SMNVEV (reference sequence). V shed 6 bases and J shed 7 bases, with 15 bases lying between them. This CDR3 is CASRPGRVAGYTF. Written as DNA, the CDR3 is TGTGCCAGCAGACCCGGCAGGGTGGCTGGCTACACCTTC.

The chain joins TRBV5-1 to TRBJ2-2; 7 nucleotides align to TRBD1. Germline CDR1 reads SGHRS; CDR2 reads YFSETQ. Losses at the gene ends were 3 bases for V and 3 bases for J; bases not matched to a gene: 5. The CDR3 contains 15 residues. CDR3 DNA sequence: TGCGCCAGCAGCTGGGGGACAGTTTACACCGGGGAGCTGTTTTTT. This encodes CASSWGTVYTGELFF.

This clone was detected only a few times. This rearrangement joins TRBV30 to TRBJ1-5, with D perhaps TRBD1 (5 bases). Germline lookup yields CDR1 GTSNPN and CDR2 SVGIG (reference sequence). V lost 2 bases and J 2 bases, leaving 7 bases between the germline ends. This CDR3 is built from 13 residues. CDR3 DNA sequence: TGTGCCTGGAGTCCGGGGGGCAATCAGCCCCAGCATTTT. It translates to CAWSPGGNQPQHF.

The chain has TRBV9 and TRBJ1-3; D call uncertain. V lost 0 bases to trimming and J lost 2 bases, with 12 bases between them. The CDR3 is made up of 16 amino acids. CDR1 SGDLS and CDR2 YYNGEE come from the germline V gene. The CDR3 DNA follows: TGTGCCAGCAGCGTAGCTCAAGGGTCCCCTGGAAACACCATATATTTT. Translation gives CASSVAQGSPGNTIYF.

This chain uses TRBV6-4 with TRBJ1-5; 11 nucleotides align to TRBD1. V lost 5 bases to trimming and J lost 1 base; unmatched junction nucleotides: 7. This CDR3 spans 17 amino acids. Per germline, CDR1 MRHNA and CDR2 SNTAGT. CDR3 sequence (DNA): TGTGCCAGCAGTCACCGTGGACAGGGGGCCAGCAATCAGCCCCAGCATTTT. Amino acid sequence: CASSHRGQGASNQPQHF.

The J gene is TRBJ1-2, the V gene TRBV5-1; 9 nucleotides line up with TRBD1. The CDR3 is 13 residues long. V was pared by 4 bases and J by 8 bases, with 6 bases of the junction left unmatched. Germline V CDR1 and CDR2: SGHRS, YFSETQ. The CDR3 reads CASSIGQGNGYTF. CDR3 nucleotides: TGCGCCAGCAGCATCGGACAGGGGAACGGCTACACCTTC.

This clone was detected once. The J gene is TRBJ2-1, the V gene TRBV5-4, with 11 nucleotides matching TRBD2. V lost 6 bases, J lost 8 bases, and 7 bases stayed unmatched. The CDR3 sequence is 14 residues long. CDR1 SGHNT and CDR2 YYREEE come from the germline V gene (reference sequence). CDR3 coding DNA: TGTGCCAGCAATAGCGGGAGGGCCTATGATGAGCAGTTCTTC. Its protein product is CASNSGRAYDEQFF.

The DNA of the CDR3 is TGTGCCAGCAGCTTAGATCTTCGGGACACTGAAGCTTTCTTT. Protein sequence: CASSLDLRDTEAFF. The V and J genes are TRBV11-2 and TRBJ1-1; D is unresolved. The CDR3 is 14 residues long. Germline CDR1 SGHAT, CDR2 FQNNGV. V dropped 0 bases and J dropped 3 bases, with 8 bases sitting between them.

This clone was detected only a few times. The genes are TRBV5-1 and TRBJ2-7; D uncertain. The CDR3 spans 16 residues. The V end was cut by 0 bases, the J end by 1 base, with 14 bases between. Germline V CDR1 and CDR2: SGHRS, YFSETQ. The CDR3 here is CASSLVHRSTSYEQYF. CDR3 DNA sequence: TGCGCCAGCAGCTTGGTTCACAGATCAACTTCCTACGAGCAGTACTTC.

V usage is TRBV10-1 and J usage is TRBJ2-1; 9 bases are shared with TRBD2. Per the germline V gene, CDR1 is WNHNN and CDR2 is SYGVQD (reference sequence). The V gene end was trimmed by 6 bases and the J gene end by 7 bases; junction bases not matched to a gene: 16. This CDR3 has 17 amino acids. CDR3 sequence (DNA): TGCGCCAGCAGCCCTAGCGGAGGCGGGAGGGCAGGGAATGAGCAGTTCTTC. Translated: CASSPSGGGRAGNEQFF.

The chain carries TRBV10-3 and TRBJ1-4; 10 bases are a match to TRBD1. J gave up 0 bases and V 4 bases, and 8 bases lay outside the gene matches. CDR1 ENHRY and CDR2 SYGVKD come from the germline V gene. This CDR3 comprises 18 residues. Here the CDR3 DNA reads TGTGCCATCAGTGCCGGGACAGGGGCCCTTGCAACTAATGAAAAACTGTTTTTT. It yields the protein CAISAGTGALATNEKLFF.

The V and J genes are TRBV5-1 and TRBJ2-1, with D uncertain. CDR1 is SGHRS and CDR2 is YFSETQ in the germline V gene. CDR3 length: 15 amino acids. The V and J ends lost 0 bases and 0 bases respectively, with 7 bases between them. This CDR3 is CASSLGYTSYNEQFF. The CDR3 DNA reads as TGCGCCAGCAGCTTGGGATACACCTCCTACAATGAGCAGTTCTTC.

The chain is built from TRBV28 and TRBJ2-1; TRBD2 is a possible D gene (5 bases). The CDR3 loop spans 14 amino acids. CDR1 is MDHEN and CDR2 is SYDVKM in the germline V gene. Trimming removed 7 bases at V and 6 bases at J, with 16 bases between. The CDR3 region is CASIPGVIFNEQFF. The CDR3 DNA reads as TGTGCCAGCATCCCCGGGGTAATTTTCAATGAGCAGTTCTTC.

The chain is built from TRBV15 and TRBJ1-5; 7 bases line up with TRBD1. CDR3 length equals 16 residues. Germline lookup yields CDR1 LNHNV and CDR2 YYDKDF (reference sequence). Losses at the gene ends were 0 bases for V and 6 bases for J; bases not matched to a gene: 8. CDR3 sequence: CATSRDPQGGSQPQHF. In DNA form, the CDR3 reads TGTGCCACCAGCAGAGATCCCCAGGGGGGTAGTCAGCCCCAGCATTTT.

This clone appeared a few times. The V and J genes are TRBV2 and TRBJ1-5; no clear D gene. Germline assignment: CDR1 SNHLY and CDR2 FYNNEI. The CDR3 totals 14 residues. Trimming stripped 4 bases from V and 2 bases from J, with 9 bases between. CDR3 sequence: CASSGHEGNQPQHF. CDR3 coding DNA: TGTGCCAGCAGTGGGCACGAGGGCAATCAGCCCCAGCATTTT. The full variable domain, with the rest looked up from reference TRBV2 and TRBJ1-5, is EPEVTQTPSHQVTQMGQEVILRCVPISNHLYFYWYRQILGQKVEFLVSFYNNEISEKSEIFDDQFSVERPDGSNFTLKIRSTKLEDSAMYFCASSGHEGNQPQHFGDGTRLSIL.